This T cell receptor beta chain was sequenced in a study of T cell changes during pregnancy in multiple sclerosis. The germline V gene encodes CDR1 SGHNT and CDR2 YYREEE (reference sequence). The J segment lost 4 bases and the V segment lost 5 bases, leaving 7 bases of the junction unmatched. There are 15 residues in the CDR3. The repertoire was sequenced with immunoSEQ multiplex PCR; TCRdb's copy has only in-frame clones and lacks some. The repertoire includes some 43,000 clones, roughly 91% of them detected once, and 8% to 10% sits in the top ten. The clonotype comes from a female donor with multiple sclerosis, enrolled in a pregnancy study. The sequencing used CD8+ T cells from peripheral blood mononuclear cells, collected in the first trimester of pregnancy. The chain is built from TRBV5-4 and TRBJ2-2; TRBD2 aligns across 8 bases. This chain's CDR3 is CASSSAGGFTGELFF. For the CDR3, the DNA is TGTGCCAGCAGTTCTGCGGGAGGCTTCACCGGGGAGCTGTTTTTT.